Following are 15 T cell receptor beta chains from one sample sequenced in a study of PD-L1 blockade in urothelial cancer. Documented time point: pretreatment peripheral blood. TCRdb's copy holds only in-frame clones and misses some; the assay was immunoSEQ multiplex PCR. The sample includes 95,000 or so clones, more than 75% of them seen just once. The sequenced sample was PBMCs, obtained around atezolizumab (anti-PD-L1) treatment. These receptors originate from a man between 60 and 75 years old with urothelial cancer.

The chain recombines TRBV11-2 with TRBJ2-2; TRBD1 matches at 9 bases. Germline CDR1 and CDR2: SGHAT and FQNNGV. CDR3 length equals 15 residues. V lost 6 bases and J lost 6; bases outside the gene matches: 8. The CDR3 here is CASRRGQGRAGELFF. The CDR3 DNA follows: TGTGCCAGCAGACGAGGACAGGGGAGGGCCGGGGAGCTGTTTTTT.

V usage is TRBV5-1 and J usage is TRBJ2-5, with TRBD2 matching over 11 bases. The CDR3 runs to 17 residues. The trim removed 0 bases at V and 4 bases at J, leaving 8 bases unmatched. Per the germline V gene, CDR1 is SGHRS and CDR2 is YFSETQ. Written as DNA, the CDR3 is TGCGCCAGCAGCTTGGCCCCACTAGCGGGAGAGGGAGAGACCCAGTACTTC. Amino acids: CASSLAPLAGEGETQYF.

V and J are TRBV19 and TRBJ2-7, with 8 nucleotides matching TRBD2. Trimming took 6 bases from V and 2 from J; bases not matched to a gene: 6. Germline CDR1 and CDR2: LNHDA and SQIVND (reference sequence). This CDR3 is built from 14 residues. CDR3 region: CASSPAGGAYEQYF. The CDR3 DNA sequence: TGTGCCAGTAGCCCCGCGGGAGGCGCCTACGAGCAGTACTTC.

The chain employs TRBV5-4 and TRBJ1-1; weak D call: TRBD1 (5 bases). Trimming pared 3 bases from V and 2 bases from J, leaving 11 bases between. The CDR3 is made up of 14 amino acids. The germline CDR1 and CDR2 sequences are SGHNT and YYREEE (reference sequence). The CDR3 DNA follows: TGTGCCAGCAGCTCACAGGTGGTCAACACTGAAGCTTTCTTT. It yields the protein CASSSQVVNTEAFF. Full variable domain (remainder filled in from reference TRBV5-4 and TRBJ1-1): ETGVTQSPTHLIKTRGQQVTLRCSSQSGHNTVSWYQQALGQGPQFIFQYYREEENGRGNFPPRFSGLQFPNYSSELNVNALELDDSALYLCASSSQVVNTEAFFGQGTRLTVV.

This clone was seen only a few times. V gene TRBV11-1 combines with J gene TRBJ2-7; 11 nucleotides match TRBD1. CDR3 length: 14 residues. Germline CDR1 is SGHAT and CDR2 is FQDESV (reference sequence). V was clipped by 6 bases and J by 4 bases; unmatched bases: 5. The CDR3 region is CASRRDRGDYEQYF. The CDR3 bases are TGTGCCAGCAGACGGGACAGGGGGGATTACGAGCAGTACTTC.

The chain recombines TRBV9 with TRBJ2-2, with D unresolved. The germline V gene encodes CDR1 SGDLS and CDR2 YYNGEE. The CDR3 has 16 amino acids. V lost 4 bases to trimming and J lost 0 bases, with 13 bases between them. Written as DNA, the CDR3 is TGTGCCAGCAGCCTGTCCCGGGTAACGAACACCGGGGAGCTGTTTTTT. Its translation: CASSLSRVTNTGELFF.

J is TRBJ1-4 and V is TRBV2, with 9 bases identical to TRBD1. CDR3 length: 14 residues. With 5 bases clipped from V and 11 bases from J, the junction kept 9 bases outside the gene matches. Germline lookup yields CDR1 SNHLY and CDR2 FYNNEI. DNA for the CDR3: TGTGCCAGCAGTATGGGACAGGGTTCGTGGAAACTGTTTTTT. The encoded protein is CASSMGQGSWKLFF. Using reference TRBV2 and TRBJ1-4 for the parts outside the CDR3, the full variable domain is EPEVTQTPSHQVTQMGQEVILRCVPISNHLYFYWYRQILGQKVEFLVSFYNNEISEKSEIFDDQFSVERPDGSNFTLKIRSTKLEDSAMYFCASSMGQGSWKLFFGSGTQLSVL.

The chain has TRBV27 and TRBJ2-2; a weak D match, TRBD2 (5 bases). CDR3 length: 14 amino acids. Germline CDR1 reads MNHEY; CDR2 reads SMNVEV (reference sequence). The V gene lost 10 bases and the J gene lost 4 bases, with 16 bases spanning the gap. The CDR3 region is CATRTGVSTGELFF. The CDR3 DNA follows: TGTGCCACCAGGACCGGGGTGAGCACCGGGGAGCTGTTTTTT.

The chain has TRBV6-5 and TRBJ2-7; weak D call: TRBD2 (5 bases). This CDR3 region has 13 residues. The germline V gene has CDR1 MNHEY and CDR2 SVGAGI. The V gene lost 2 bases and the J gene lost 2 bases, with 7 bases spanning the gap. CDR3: CASSYRETYEQYF. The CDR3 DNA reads TGTGCCAGCAGTTACAGGGAGACCTACGAGCAGTACTTC.

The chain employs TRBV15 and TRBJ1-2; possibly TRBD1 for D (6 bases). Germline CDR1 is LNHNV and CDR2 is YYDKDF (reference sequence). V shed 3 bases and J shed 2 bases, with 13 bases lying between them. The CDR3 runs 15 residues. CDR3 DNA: TGTGCCACCAGCAGCGAAGTAACAGGGAACTATGGCTACACCTTC. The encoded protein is CATSSEVTGNYGYTF.

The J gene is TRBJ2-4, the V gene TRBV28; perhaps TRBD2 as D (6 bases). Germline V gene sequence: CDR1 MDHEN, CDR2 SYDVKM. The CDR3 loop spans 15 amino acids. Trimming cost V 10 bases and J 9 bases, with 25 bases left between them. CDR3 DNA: TGTGCCAACCTGAAGACTAGTTCTAGTTTTAGCATTCAGTACTTC. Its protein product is CANLKTSSSFSIQYF.

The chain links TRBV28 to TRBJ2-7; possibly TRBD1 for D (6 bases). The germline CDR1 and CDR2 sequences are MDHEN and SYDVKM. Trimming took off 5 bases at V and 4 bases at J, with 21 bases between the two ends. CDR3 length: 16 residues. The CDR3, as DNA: TGTGCCAGCAGTACCGCTTACAGGGCTCGGCTTTACGAGCAGTACTTC. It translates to CASSTAYRARLYEQYF.

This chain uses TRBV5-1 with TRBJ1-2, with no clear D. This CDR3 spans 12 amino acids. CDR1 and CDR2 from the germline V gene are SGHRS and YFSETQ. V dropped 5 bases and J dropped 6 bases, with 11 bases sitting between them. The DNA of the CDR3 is TGCGCCAGCAGACTCGAGGGTAATGGCTACACCTTC. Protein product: CASRLEGNGYTF. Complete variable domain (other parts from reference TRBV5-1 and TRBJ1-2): KAGVTQTPRYLIKTRGQQVTLSCSPISGHRSVSWYQQTPGQGLQFLFEYFSETQRNKGNFPGRFSGRQFSNSRSEMNVSTLELGDSALYLCASRLEGNGYTFGSGTRLTVV.

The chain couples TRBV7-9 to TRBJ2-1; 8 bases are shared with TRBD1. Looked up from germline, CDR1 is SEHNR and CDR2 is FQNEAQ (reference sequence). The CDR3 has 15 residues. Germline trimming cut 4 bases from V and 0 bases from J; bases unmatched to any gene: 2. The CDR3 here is CASSSGQGSYNEQFF. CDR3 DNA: TGTGCCAGCAGCTCCGGACAGGGCTCCTACAATGAGCAGTTCTTC.

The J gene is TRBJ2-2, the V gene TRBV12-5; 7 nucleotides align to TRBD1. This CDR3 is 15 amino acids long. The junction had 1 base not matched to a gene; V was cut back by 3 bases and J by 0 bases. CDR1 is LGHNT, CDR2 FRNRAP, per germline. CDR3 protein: CASGLGQANTGELFF. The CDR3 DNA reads TGTGCTAGTGGTTTAGGACAGGCGAACACCGGGGAGCTGTTTTTT.